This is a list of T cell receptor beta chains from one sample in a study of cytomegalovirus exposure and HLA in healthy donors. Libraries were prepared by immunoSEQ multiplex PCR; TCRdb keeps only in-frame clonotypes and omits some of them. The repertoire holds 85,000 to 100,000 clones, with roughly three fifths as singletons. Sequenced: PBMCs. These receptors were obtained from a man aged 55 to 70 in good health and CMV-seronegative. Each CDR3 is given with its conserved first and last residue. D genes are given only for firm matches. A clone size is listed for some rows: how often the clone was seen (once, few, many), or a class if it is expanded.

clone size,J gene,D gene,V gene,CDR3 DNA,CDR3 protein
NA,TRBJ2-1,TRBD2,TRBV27,TGTGCCAGCAGTCCGCGACTAGCGGGTGTACTAGCCTACAATGAGCAGTTCTTC,CASSPRLAGVLAYNEQFF
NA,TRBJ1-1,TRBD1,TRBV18,TGTGCCAGCTCACAGGACAGGAGAGAAGCTTTCTTT,CASSQDRREAFF
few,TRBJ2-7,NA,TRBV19,TGTGCCAGTAGTATGTTATCGGGAACCTACGAGCAGTACTTC,CASSMLSGTYEQYF
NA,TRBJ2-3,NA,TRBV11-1,TGTGCCAGCAGCTTAAGGCTAGCGTCTAGCACAGATACGCAGTATTTT,CASSLRLASSTDTQYF
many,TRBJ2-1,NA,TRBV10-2,TGCGCCGCAACTCGAGCCAACAATGAGCAGTTCTTC,CAATRANNEQFF
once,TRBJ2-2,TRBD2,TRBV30,TGTGCCTGGGGGAGTGCGGCTAGCGGCCTAATCGGGGAGCTGTTTTTT,CAWGSAASGLIGELFF
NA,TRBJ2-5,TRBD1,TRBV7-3,TGTGCCAGCAGCTTAAATCAGGGGGCCCTTGAGACCCAGTACTTC,CASSLNQGALETQYF
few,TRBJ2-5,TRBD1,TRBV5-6,TGTGCCAGCAGCTCACTAGGGACAGGGGGTCCCTCATTCCAAGAGACCCAGTACTTC,CASSSLGTGGPSFQETQYF
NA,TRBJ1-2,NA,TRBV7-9,TGTGCCAGCAGCTCCCAACAGCCTACTAACTATGGCTACACCTTC,CASSSQQPTNYGYTF
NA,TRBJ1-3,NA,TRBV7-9,TGTGCCAGCAGCGATACGGGGGGCTCTGGAAACACCATATATTTT,CASSDTGGSGNTIYF
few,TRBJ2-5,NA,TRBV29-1,TGCAGCGTTGAAAGGAGCTCCCTCCAAGAGACCCAGTACTTC,CSVERSSLQETQYF
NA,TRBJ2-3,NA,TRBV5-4,TGTGCCAGCAGCTCCCGGAGTCTTACGGCAGATACGCAGTATTTT,CASSSRSLTADTQYF
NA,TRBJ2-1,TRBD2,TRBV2,TGTGCCAGCAGTTGGACTAGCGGGAAAAATGAGCAGTTCTTC,CASSWTSGKNEQFF
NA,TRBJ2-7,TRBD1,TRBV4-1,TGCGCCAGCAGCCAAGGACAGGGGGTCTACGAGCAGTACTTC,CASSQGQGVYEQYF
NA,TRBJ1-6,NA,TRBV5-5,TGTGCCAGCAGCCTCCAGGGGTGGAATTCACCCCTCCACTTT,CASSLQGWNSPLHF
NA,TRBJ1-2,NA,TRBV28,TGTGCCAGCAGTTTATCTCTCAGGGGTGGCTACACCTTC,CASSLSLRGGYTF
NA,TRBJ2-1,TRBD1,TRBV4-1,TGCGCCAGCAGCCAAGAAAGAGGGGGCGCGTACAATGAGCAGTTCTTC,CASSQERGGAYNEQFF
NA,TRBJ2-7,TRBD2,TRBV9,TGTGCCAGCAGCAAAGCCCCGAGCGGGGCCTACGAGCAGTACTTC,CASSKAPSGAYEQYF
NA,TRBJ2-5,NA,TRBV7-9,TGTGCCAGCAGGGATTCAGGGTTGCAAGAGACCCAGTACTTC,CASRDSGLQETQYF
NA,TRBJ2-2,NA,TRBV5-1,TGCGCCAGCCAGGGGTCAAGTAGGAGCACCGGGGAGCTGTTTTTT,CASQGSSRSTGELFF
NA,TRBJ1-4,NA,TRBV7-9,TGTGCCAGCAGCCTAAGACAGACAACTAATGAAAAACTGTTTTTT,CASSLRQTTNEKLFF
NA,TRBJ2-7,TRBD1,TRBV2,TGTGCCAGCGTACCGGGACAGGGGTTATACGAGCAGTACTTC,CASVPGQGLYEQYF
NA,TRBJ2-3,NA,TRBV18,TGTGCCAGCTCACCCCCCACCAGGGATGGAGCGCAGTATTTT,CASSPPTRDGAQYF
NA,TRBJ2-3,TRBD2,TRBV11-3,TGTGCCAGCAGCTCCACGGGCAGGGGGATAGCGGGAGGGCCAGATACGCAGTATTTT,CASSSTGRGIAGGPDTQYF
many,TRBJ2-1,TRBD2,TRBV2,TGTGCCAGCAGTCGGACTAGCGGGGTCAATGAGCAGTTCTTC,CASSRTSGVNEQFF
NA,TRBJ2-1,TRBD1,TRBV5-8,TGTGCCAGCAGCTTCAGGACAGGCTCCTACAATGAGCAGTTCTTC,CASSFRTGSYNEQFF
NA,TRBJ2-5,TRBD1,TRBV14,TGTGCCAGCAGGTCGGGACAGTATCAAGAGACCCAGTACTTC,CASRSGQYQETQYF
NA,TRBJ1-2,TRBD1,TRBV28,TGTGCCAGCAGTCCAGGACAGGGCCGGTGGTATGGCTACACCTTC,CASSPGQGRWYGYTF
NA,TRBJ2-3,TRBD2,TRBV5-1,TGCGCCAGCAGCGCAGGGACTAGCGGTACGTGGGAGAGTACGGCGAGGGCGGATACGCAGTATTTT,CASSAGTSGTWESTARADTQYF
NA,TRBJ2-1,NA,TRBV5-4,TGTGCCAGCAGCTTAACGCCAGGGGAATACAATGAGCAGTTCTTC,CASSLTPGEYNEQFF
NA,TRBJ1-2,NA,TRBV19,TGTGCCAGTAGTATAGTAATGGCAGCGATATCTAACTATGGCTACACCTTC,CASSIVMAAISNYGYTF
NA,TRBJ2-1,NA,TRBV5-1,TGCGCCAGCAGCCCCGGACAGAACAATGAGCAGTTCTTC,CASSPGQNNEQFF
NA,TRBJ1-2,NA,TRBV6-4,TGTGCCAGCAGCCAGACAGCAACTGACTATGGCTACACCTTC,CASSQTATDYGYTF
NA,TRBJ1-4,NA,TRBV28,TGTGCCAGCAGTCGTACTATGGAAAAACTGTTTTTT,CASSRTMEKLFF
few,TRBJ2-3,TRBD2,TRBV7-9,TGTGCCAGCAGCGCAGCGGTACTAGCGTCCTTTGACACAGATACGCAGTATTTT,CASSAAVLASFDTDTQYF